The next 28 T cell receptor beta chains were all read from a single sample in a study of blood T cell repertoires in COVID-19. Sequenced by immunoSEQ multiplex PCR; TCRdb stores in-frame clones only, minus some. The data contain 150,000 to 250,000 clones, approximately 90% of them singletons. Specimen: PBMCs or T cells enriched from blood (not recorded which). The receptors were gathered from a woman in her 30s who had recovered from COVID-19.

In DNA, the CDR3 is TGTGCCAGTAGTAGTACGGGCAATCAGCCCCAGCATTTT. Protein product: CASSSTGNQPQHF. V is TRBV19 and J is TRBJ1-5; no reliable D call. Per the germline V gene, CDR1 is LNHDA and CDR2 is SQIVND (reference sequence). CDR3 length: 13 amino acids. V lost 4 bases and J lost 2, with 6 bases in between.

The chain has TRBV7-9 and TRBJ1-1, with TRBD1 matching over 10 bases. V shed 5 bases and J 5 bases; nucleotides not matched to a gene: 2. CDR1 and CDR2 (germline): SEHNR, FQNEAQ (reference sequence). The CDR3 spans 13 residues. CDR3 loop: CASSPGQGTEAFF. Here the CDR3 DNA reads TGTGCCAGCAGCCCGGGACAGGGGACTGAAGCTTTCTTT.

V and J are TRBV4-3 and TRBJ1-4; D unresolved. Trimming took off 0 bases at V and 2 bases at J, with 10 bases between the two ends. Per germline, CDR1 LGHNA and CDR2 YSLEER. The CDR3 is 16 residues long. In DNA form, the CDR3 reads TGCGCCAGCAGCCAAGAATATCGAGGCACTAATGAAAAACTGTTTTTT. Translation gives CASSQEYRGTNEKLFF.

This chain links TRBV2 with TRBJ2-5; 10 bases match TRBD2. CDR1 is SNHLY and CDR2 is FYNNEI in the germline V gene. The junction had 9 bases not matched to a gene; V was cut back by 6 bases and J by 5 bases. The CDR3 runs to 15 residues. CDR3 in amino acids: CASRVLAGEAETQYF. CDR3 nucleotide sequence: TGTGCCAGCAGGGTGCTAGCGGGGGAGGCGGAGACCCAGTACTTC.

This clone came up once. The J gene is TRBJ2-7, the V gene TRBV29-1; 9 nucleotides align to TRBD1. The V segment lost 7 bases and the J segment 2 bases; nucleotides outside the gene matches: 12. Germline V gives CDR1 SQVTM, CDR2 ANQGSEA. The CDR3 totals 15 residues. In DNA form, the CDR3 reads TGCAGCGCCAAATGGGGGACAGGGTATACCTACGAGCAGTACTTC. Translating it yields CSAKWGTGYTYEQYF.

This clone was seen ten or more times. This chain joins TRBV11-3 and TRBJ2-2, with a weak D call TRBD2 (6 bases). The germline V gene encodes CDR1 SGHNT and CDR2 YENEEA. V lost 0 bases and J 5 bases, leaving 10 bases between the germline ends. This CDR3 contains 15 residues. In DNA form, the CDR3 reads TGTGCCAGCAGCTTAGATCCAGGGAGGACCGGGGAGCTGTTTTTT. Translated, it gives CASSLDPGRTGELFF. The full variable domain, with the rest looked up from reference TRBV11-3 and TRBJ2-2, is EAGVVQSPRYKIIEKKQPVAFWCNPISGHNTLYWYLQNLGQGPELLIRYENEEAVDDSQLPKDRFSAERLKGVDSTLKIQPAELGDSAVYLCASSLDPGRTGELFFGEGSRLTVL.

The rearrangement joins TRBV6-2 or TRBV6-3 to TRBJ1-2; 7 nucleotides line up with TRBD1. This CDR3 region has 13 residues. V lost 5 bases and J lost 6; bases outside the gene matches: 6. Per the germline V gene, CDR1 is MNHEY and CDR2 is SVGEGT. The CDR3 loop is CASSLLDRNGYTF. Written as DNA, the CDR3 is TGTGCCAGCAGTCTTCTGGACAGGAATGGCTACACCTTC.

The chain has TRBV27 and TRBJ1-6; D is ambiguous. The V gene lost 5 bases and the J gene lost 6 bases, with 11 bases spanning the gap. The germline CDR1 and CDR2 sequences are MNHEY and SMNVEV (reference sequence). The CDR3 totals 14 residues. The DNA for the CDR3 is TGTGCCAGCAGTCCACCCGCGGGTAATTCACCCCTCCACTTT. It is translated as CASSPPAGNSPLHF.

The chain uses TRBV6-6 and TRBJ2-6, with a weak D call TRBD1 (6 bases). Trimming stripped 1 base from V and 3 bases from J, with 10 bases between. The CDR3 contains 16 residues. Germline loops: CDR1 MNHNY, CDR2 SVGAGI (reference sequence). The DNA of the CDR3 is TGTGCCAGCAGTTACTTTGCAGGGGTTGGGGCCAACGTCCTGACTTTC. Amino acids: CASSYFAGVGANVLTF.

The chain is built from TRBV2 and TRBJ1-3; D is possibly TRBD1 (6 bases). V was shortened by 6 bases and J by 0 bases, with 15 bases between the two germline ends. The CDR3 sequence is 16 residues long. Germline lookup yields CDR1 SNHLY and CDR2 FYNNEI. Written as DNA, the CDR3 is TGTGCCAGCAGGGTAACAGGGCCCAGCTCTGGAAACACCATATATTTT. Protein product: CASRVTGPSSGNTIYF.

The chain has TRBV18 and TRBJ1-1; weak D call: TRBD1 (6 bases). V lost 4 bases to trimming and J lost 1 base, with 7 bases between them. The length of the CDR3 is 13 residues. Germline V gene lookup returns CDR1 KGHSH and CDR2 LQKENI. The DNA of the CDR3 is TGTGCCAGCTCACAGGACAGGAACACTGAAGCTTTCTTT. Its translation: CASSQDRNTEAFF.

The chain uses TRBV12-5 and TRBJ1-6; TRBD1 matches at 8 bases. The germline V gene has CDR1 LGHNT and CDR2 FRNRAP. This CDR3 is built from 17 residues. V dropped 2 bases and J dropped 4; count of bases not matched to a gene: 7. This CDR3 reads CASGLKPGGLYNSPLHF. DNA for the CDR3: TGTGCTAGTGGTTTGAAACCAGGGGGCCTTTATAATTCACCCCTCCACTTT.

The V and J genes are TRBV10-3 and TRBJ1-6; maybe TRBD1 (5 bases). Trimming stripped 4 bases from V and 7 bases from J, with 8 bases between. Germline CDR1 reads ENHRY; CDR2 reads SYGVKD. The CDR3 is 13 amino acids. The CDR3 DNA reads as TGTGCCATCAGTGTACAGGTGAATTCACCCCTCCACTTT. Translation: CAISVQVNSPLHF.

The rearrangement uses TRBV7-7 and TRBJ2-1; 9 bases align to TRBD2. V gave up 5 bases and J gave up 4 bases; unmatched junction bases: 6. The CDR3 runs 15 residues. Germline loops: CDR1 SSHAT, CDR2 FNYEAQ (reference sequence). The CDR3 coding sequence is TGTGCCAGCAGCCCGGGGACTAGCATTTACAATGAGCAGTTCTTC. It is translated as CASSPGTSIYNEQFF.

This clone was seen once. The rearrangement uses TRBV29-1 and TRBJ2-3, with 9 bases identical to TRBD1. This CDR3 has 15 amino acids. Germline loops: CDR1 SQVTM, CDR2 ANQGSEA. V was clipped by 4 bases and J by 0 bases; unmatched bases: 5. In DNA, the CDR3 is TGCAGCGTTGGCCCGACAGGGGGTAGCACAGATACGCAGTATTTT. As protein: CSVGPTGGSTDTQYF.

The chain links TRBV11-2 to TRBJ1-2; D is unclear. Germline V CDR1 and CDR2: SGHAT, FQNNGV. This CDR3 contains 12 residues. V lost 4 bases, J lost 8 bases, and 11 bases lay in between. CDR3 protein: CASSSGRRGYTF. CDR3 bases: TGTGCCAGCAGCTCCGGGAGGAGGGGCTACACCTTC.

The chain recombines TRBV7-8 with TRBJ2-1; possibly TRBD1 for D (6 bases). The V gene lost 6 bases and the J gene lost 0 bases, with 12 bases spanning the gap. Per germline, CDR1 SGHVS and CDR2 FQNEAQ. The CDR3 has 15 residues. The DNA for the CDR3 is TGTGCCAGCAGTAGACAGGCAAGCTCCTACAATGAGCAGTTCTTC. Protein sequence: CASSRQASSYNEQFF. Complete variable domain (other parts from reference TRBV7-8 and TRBJ2-1): GAGVSQSPRYKVAKRGQDVALRCDPISGHVSLFWYQQALGQGPEFLTYFQNEAQLDKSGLPSDRFFAERPEGSVSTLKIQRTQQEDSAVYLCASSRQASSYNEQFFGPGTRLTVL.

This chain links TRBV5-6 with TRBJ2-1; 11 bases match TRBD2. CDR1 SGHDT and CDR2 YYEEEE come from the germline V gene. This CDR3 has 15 residues. V dropped 4 bases and J dropped 5; count of bases not matched to a gene: 5. CDR3 sequence (DNA): TGTGCCAGCAGCGCGAGGACTAGCGGGCACAATGAGCAGTTCTTC. Translation: CASSARTSGHNEQFF.

This rearrangement joins TRBV30 to TRBJ1-5; 9 nucleotides line up with TRBD1. The CDR3 runs to 15 residues. Germline V lookup: CDR1 GTSNPN, CDR2 SVGIG (reference sequence). Trimming took 2 bases from V and 2 from J; bases not matched to a gene: 4. CDR3 protein: CAWSRTGGGNQPQHF. As DNA, the CDR3 is TGTGCCTGGAGTCGTACAGGGGGCGGCAATCAGCCCCAGCATTTT.

CDR3 sequence reads: CASSQGSGITDTQYF. The CDR3 nucleotides read TGTGCCAGCAGCCAAGGTTCGGGAATCACAGATACGCAGTATTTT. This sequence joins TRBV4-2 and TRBJ2-3; tentative D call: TRBD2 (5 bases). Germline loops: CDR1 LGHNA, CDR2 YNFKEQ. CDR3 size: 15 residues. V gave up 1 base and J gave up 2 bases, with 10 bases separating them.

This chain joins TRBV4-2 and TRBJ1-1; D gene unclear. V lost 4 bases, J lost 5 bases, and 20 bases lay in between. The CDR3 runs 16 residues. Germline V gives CDR1 LGHNA, CDR2 YNFKEQ. Written as DNA, the CDR3 is TGTGCCAGCAGCCTTTCGTCGGGAGGGTGGGATACTGAAGCTTTCTTT. Its translation: CASSLSSGGWDTEAFF.

The CDR3 nucleotides read TGTGCCAGCTCCCCCAGGGCGCTCAGGGGCGGGTACAATGAGCAGTTCTTC. Its translation: CASSPRALRGGYNEQFF. The genes are TRBV18 and TRBJ2-1, with D possibly being TRBD1 (6 bases). V was trimmed by 6 bases and J by 4 bases, leaving 22 bases between them. This CDR3 has 17 residues. The germline gives CDR1 KGHSH, CDR2 LQKENI. The full variable domain, in which reference TRBV18 and TRBJ2-1 provide the parts outside the CDR3, is NAGVMQNPRHLVRRRGQEARLRCSPMKGHSHVYWYRQLPEEGLKFMVYLQKENIIDESGMPKERFSAEFPKEGPSILRIQQVVRGDSAAYFCASSPRALRGGYNEQFFGPGTRLTVL.

The J gene is TRBJ1-4, the V gene TRBV7-9; D is perhaps TRBD1 (5 bases). The V gene lost 5 bases and the J gene lost 8 bases, with 18 bases spanning the gap. CDR3 length: 15 residues. Germline CDR1 and CDR2: SEHNR and FQNEAQ (reference sequence). The CDR3 sequence is CASSAGQRNEEKLFF. The DNA of the CDR3 is TGTGCCAGCAGCGCGGGGCAAAGGAATGAGGAAAAACTGTTTTTT.

V usage is TRBV5-4 and J usage is TRBJ2-7, with 9 bases identical to TRBD2. The J segment lost 4 bases and the V segment lost 4 bases, leaving 21 bases of the junction unmatched. The CDR3 extends over 19 amino acids. The germline gives CDR1 SGHNT, CDR2 YYREEE (reference sequence). The CDR3 region is CASSPARGIGASGTYEQYF. As DNA, the CDR3 is TGTGCCAGCAGCCCCGCCAGGGGGATTGGGGCTAGCGGGACGTACGAGCAGTACTTC.

V is TRBV30 and J is TRBJ2-3, with D unresolved. Trimming took off 0 bases at V and 5 bases at J, with 9 bases between the two ends. This CDR3 has 13 residues. The germline CDR1 and CDR2 sequences are GTSNPN and SVGIG (reference sequence). As DNA, the CDR3 is TGTGCCTGGAGTGTACCCGCGATAGATACGCAGTATTTT. Amino acid sequence: CAWSVPAIDTQYF.

This chain joins TRBV3-1 (or the pseudogene TRBV3-2) and TRBJ2-7; weak D call: TRBD2 (6 bases). Germline-derived CDR1 and CDR2 are LGHDT and YNNKEL (reference sequence). The CDR3 runs to 14 residues. V was shortened by 6 bases and J by 3 bases, with 15 bases between the two germline ends. The CDR3 DNA reads as TGTGCCAGCAGTACCCCGGGAGAGGGCTACGAGCAGTACTTC. This codes for CASSTPGEGYEQYF.

The CDR3 sequence is CASSPNVGAVTRENTIYF. CDR3 coding DNA: TGTGCCAGTAGTCCCAATGTGGGGGCAGTTACACGGGAAAACACCATATATTTT. The rearrangement uses TRBV19 and TRBJ1-3; maybe TRBD1 (6 bases). V shed 5 bases and J shed 6 bases, with 26 bases lying between them. Germline loops: CDR1 LNHDA, CDR2 SQIVND (reference sequence). The CDR3 spans 18 residues. The full variable domain, rest sourced from reference TRBV19 and TRBJ1-3, is DGGITQSPKYLFRKEGQNVTLSCEQNLNHDAMYWYRQDPGQGLRLIYYSQIVNDFQKGDIAEGYSVSREKKESFPLTVTSAQKNPTAFYLCASSPNVGAVTRENTIYFGEGSWLTVV.

This chain joins TRBV27 and TRBJ1-1, with D uncertain. The CDR3 extends over 13 amino acids. The V end lost 7 bases, the J end lost 3 bases, and 12 bases lay between the germline ends. Germline loops: CDR1 MNHEY, CDR2 SMNVEV (reference sequence). In nucleotides, the CDR3 is TGTGCCAGCACCGCCGGGTTTCACACTGAAGCTTTCTTT. Translating gives CASTAGFHTEAFF.